This TCR beta chain was documented in a study of blood T cell repertoires in COVID-19. Study as a whole: From the United States, Italy and Spain came samples of acute and convalescent COVID-19.

The method was immunoSEQ multiplex PCR; TCRdb's version includes in-frame clones alone and lacks a portion of them. Of 430,000 or so clones in the sample, 88% were seen once. Assignments of participants to cohorts depended upon their own reported clinical history. The recovered donors of Cohort 3 showed two negative PCRs, clearance, or symptom resolution. A remark on this clone: Within the sample, other DNA sequences also encode this same CDR3.

The CDR3 loop spans 13 amino acids. Trimming stripped 1 base from V and 3 bases from J, with 7 bases between. The origin of this receptor is a woman between 35 and 50 years old who had recovered from COVID-19. V gene TRBV12-3 or TRBV12-4 combines with J gene TRBJ2-7, with D possibly TRBD2 on 5 matching bases. Sequences were obtained from PBMCs or T cells enriched from blood (not recorded which). In nucleotides, the CDR3 is TGTGCCAGCAGTTTAGGGACTGTCTACGAGCAGTACTTC. Its translation: CASSLGTVYEQYF.